This is a list of T cell receptor beta chains from one sample in a study of T cell changes during pregnancy in multiple sclerosis. Method: immunoSEQ multiplex PCR; TCRdb's copy keeps in-frame clones and lacks some. The table lists 100,000 or so clones, 90% to 95% of them singletons. Sequencing used peripheral blood, obtained after pregnancy. These receptors originate from a female donor in good health, enrolled as a control in a pregnancy study. Both conserved end residues are part of each CDR3. Fields, in order: clone size, D gene, V gene, J gene, CDR3 protein, CDR3 DNA. A D gene is named only where the DNA matches it firmly. Expanded clones are given a class, and other clones once, few, many or no size at all.

clone size: .
D gene: TRBD2
V gene: TRBV7-9
J gene: TRBJ2-1
CDR3 protein: CASSGPWWEGGNEQFF
CDR3 DNA: TGTGCCAGCAGCGGGCCGTGGTGGGAGGGAGGCAATGAGCAGTTCTTC

clone size: .
D gene: TRBD1
V gene: TRBV28
J gene: TRBJ1-4
CDR3 protein: CASSAAGTANEKLFF
CDR3 DNA: TGTGCCAGCAGCGCTGCCGGGACAGCTAATGAAAAACTGTTTTTT

clone size: .
D gene: .
V gene: TRBV5-1
J gene: TRBJ2-1
CDR3 protein: CASSLHGSSYEQFF
CDR3 DNA: TGCGCCAGCAGCTTGCACGGGAGTAGCTATGAGCAGTTCTTC

clone size: .
D gene: .
V gene: TRBV18
J gene: TRBJ1-5
CDR3 protein: CASSHSGGNQPQHF
CDR3 DNA: TGTGCCAGCTCACACTCCGGGGGCAATCAGCCCCAGCATTTT

clone size: .
D gene: TRBD2
V gene: TRBV7-2
J gene: TRBJ2-2
CDR3 protein: CASSFAGGPLGELFF
CDR3 DNA: TGTGCCAGCAGCTTTGCGGGAGGGCCCCTCGGGGAGCTGTTTTTT

clone size: once
D gene: TRBD2
V gene: TRBV29-1
J gene: TRBJ2-3
CDR3 protein: CSHLLAGGGTDTQYF
CDR3 DNA: TGCAGCCACTTACTAGCGGGAGGCGGGACAGATACGCAGTATTTT

clone size: .
D gene: .
V gene: TRBV6-1
J gene: TRBJ1-5
CDR3 protein: CATMEGQPQHF
CDR3 DNA: TGTGCCACCATGGAGGGCCAGCCCCAGCATTTT

clone size: .
D gene: TRBD1
V gene: TRBV15
J gene: TRBJ1-5
CDR3 protein: CATSVDRDYQPQHF
CDR3 DNA: TGTGCCACCAGCGTAGACAGGGACTATCAGCCCCAGCATTTT

clone size: .
D gene: TRBD1
V gene: TRBV4-2
J gene: TRBJ1-1
CDR3 protein: CASSSDRGMNTEAFF
CDR3 DNA: TGTGCCAGCAGCTCAGACAGGGGGATGAACACTGAAGCTTTCTTT

clone size: few
D gene: .
V gene: TRBV30
J gene: TRBJ1-1
CDR3 protein: CAWTNPRGMVGNTEAFF
CDR3 DNA: TGTGCCTGGACCAATCCCAGGGGAATGGTGGGAAACACTGAAGCTTTCTTT

clone size: .
D gene: .
V gene: TRBV19
J gene: TRBJ1-5
CDR3 protein: CASQVSGSNQPQHF
CDR3 DNA: TGTGCCAGTCAGGTATCGGGGAGCAATCAGCCCCAGCATTTT

clone size: .
D gene: .
V gene: TRBV27
J gene: TRBJ2-2
CDR3 protein: CASSLSIANTGELFF
CDR3 DNA: TGTGCCAGCAGTTTATCGATAGCGAACACCGGGGAGCTGTTTTTT

clone size: .
D gene: TRBD2
V gene: TRBV4-2
J gene: TRBJ2-3
CDR3 protein: CASSQEPSGSTDTQYF
CDR3 DNA: TGTGCCAGCAGCCAAGAGCCTAGCGGGAGCACAGATACGCAGTATTTT

clone size: .
D gene: .
V gene: TRBV7-8
J gene: TRBJ1-1
CDR3 protein: CASSLEAGTEAFF
CDR3 DNA: TGTGCCAGCAGCTTAGAGGCGGGTACTGAAGCTTTCTTT

clone size: once
D gene: .
V gene: TRBV5-6
J gene: TRBJ2-1
CDR3 protein: CASSVNNEQFF
CDR3 DNA: TGTGCCAGCAGCGTCAATAATGAGCAGTTCTTC

clone size: .
D gene: .
V gene: TRBV10-3
J gene: TRBJ2-7
CDR3 protein: CAIKDREGLSEQYF
CDR3 DNA: TGTGCCATCAAGGACCGAGAGGGTTTGAGTGAGCAGTACTTC

clone size: .
D gene: .
V gene: TRBV25-1
J gene: TRBJ2-1
CDR3 protein: CASSEARSGTEQFF
CDR3 DNA: TGTGCCAGCAGTGAAGCTCGAAGCGGCACTGAGCAGTTCTTC

clone size: .
D gene: .
V gene: TRBV5-1
J gene: TRBJ2-1
CDR3 protein: CASSVLGGTNDEQFF
CDR3 DNA: TGCGCCAGCAGCGTCCTTGGAGGGACCAACGATGAGCAGTTCTTC

clone size: .
D gene: .
V gene: TRBV19
J gene: TRBJ1-1
CDR3 protein: CASSTVMNTEAFF
CDR3 DNA: TGTGCCAGTAGTACGGTAATGAACACTGAAGCTTTCTTT

clone size: once
D gene: .
V gene: TRBV9
J gene: TRBJ2-5
CDR3 protein: CASSADDRLATQYF
CDR3 DNA: TGTGCCAGCAGCGCAGACGACAGATTGGCGACCCAGTACTTC

clone size: .
D gene: .
V gene: TRBV15
J gene: TRBJ2-5
CDR3 protein: CATSRGDTRETQYF
CDR3 DNA: TGTGCCACCAGCAGAGGGGACACCCGAGAGACCCAGTACTTC

clone size: .
D gene: .
V gene: TRBV7-9
J gene: TRBJ2-7
CDR3 protein: CASSPRGPRGDEQYF
CDR3 DNA: TGTGCCAGCAGCCCCAGGGGCCCGAGGGGTGACGAGCAGTACTTC

clone size: few
D gene: TRBD1
V gene: TRBV9
J gene: TRBJ1-1
CDR3 protein: CASSATGFGTEAFF
CDR3 DNA: TGTGCCAGCAGCGCGACAGGGTTTGGAACTGAAGCTTTCTTT

clone size: .
D gene: TRBD1
V gene: TRBV6-7
J gene: TRBJ2-2
CDR3 protein: CASSTPFDRGNTGELFF
CDR3 DNA: TGTGCCAGCAGTACTCCCTTCGACAGGGGCAACACCGGGGAGCTGTTTTTT

clone size: .
D gene: TRBD1
V gene: TRBV9
J gene: TRBJ1-6
CDR3 protein: CASSVGDRVYNSPLHF
CDR3 DNA: TGTGCCAGCAGCGTAGGGGACAGGGTTTATAATTCACCCCTCCACTTT

clone size: once
D gene: .
V gene: TRBV5-4
J gene: TRBJ1-1
CDR3 protein: CASSFHRVTEAFF
CDR3 DNA: TGTGCCAGCAGCTTCCACCGAGTGACTGAAGCTTTCTTT

clone size: .
D gene: TRBD2
V gene: TRBV18
J gene: TRBJ2-1
CDR3 protein: CASSPPGLAGGPVNEQFF
CDR3 DNA: TGTGCCAGCTCACCACCGGGACTAGCGGGAGGGCCGGTCAATGAGCAGTTCTTC

clone size: .
D gene: TRBD2
V gene: TRBV28
J gene: TRBJ2-1
CDR3 protein: CASSPGGAGHYNEQFF
CDR3 DNA: TGTGCCAGCAGTCCCGGGGGGGCGGGTCATTACAATGAGCAGTTCTTC

clone size: .
D gene: TRBD1
V gene: TRBV7-9
J gene: TRBJ1-2
CDR3 protein: CASSPQGTGQDYGYTF
CDR3 DNA: TGTGCCAGCAGCCCACAGGGGACAGGGCAAGACTATGGCTACACCTTC

clone size: .
D gene: .
V gene: TRBV20-1
J gene: TRBJ2-1
CDR3 protein: CSATTYNEQFF
CDR3 DNA: TGCAGTGCGACGACTTACAATGAGCAGTTCTTC

clone size: .
D gene: .
V gene: TRBV4-2
J gene: TRBJ1-5
CDR3 protein: CASSQVFTSNQPQHF
CDR3 DNA: TGTGCCAGCAGCCAAGTGTTCACAAGCAATCAGCCCCAGCATTTT

clone size: .
D gene: TRBD2
V gene: TRBV5-4
J gene: TRBJ2-1
CDR3 protein: CASSPGTSGPLGDEQFF
CDR3 DNA: TGTGCCAGCAGCCCGGGGACTAGCGGGCCCCTGGGGGATGAGCAGTTCTTC

clone size: .
D gene: .
V gene: TRBV11-3
J gene: TRBJ2-1
CDR3 protein: CASSLDSGFSSYNEQFF
CDR3 DNA: TGTGCCAGCAGCTTAGACAGCGGGTTTAGCTCCTACAATGAGCAGTTCTTC

clone size: .
D gene: .
V gene: TRBV28
J gene: TRBJ2-1
CDR3 protein: CASSLGGARYNEQFF
CDR3 DNA: TGTGCCAGCAGTTTAGGGGGCGCAAGGTACAATGAGCAGTTCTTC

clone size: .
D gene: .
V gene: TRBV5-5
J gene: TRBJ2-5
CDR3 protein: CASSLGSRETQYF
CDR3 DNA: TGTGCCAGCAGCTTGGGTAGCAGAGAGACCCAGTACTTC

clone size: .
D gene: .
V gene: TRBV5-6
J gene: TRBJ2-7
CDR3 protein: CASSLANYGSGEQYF
CDR3 DNA: TGTGCCAGCAGCTTGGCCAACTACGGGAGTGGCGAGCAGTACTTC

clone size: once
D gene: .
V gene: TRBV5-1
J gene: TRBJ2-3
CDR3 protein: CASSLTGLADTQYF
CDR3 DNA: TGCGCCAGCAGCTTGACAGGGCTTGCGGATACGCAGTATTTT